The 32 T cell receptor beta chains in this list originate from one sample, sequenced in a study of blood T cells in healthy people across ages (dated by TCRdb to between 2014 and 2017). The protocol used for the library was 5' RACE. The sequencer was an Illumina HiSeq 2500. A second PCR of roughly 7 to 12 cycles was performed with a sample-barcoded 5' primer and a J-beta primer mix. TCRdb handled the public reads itself, with Q25 trimming in fastp and clone calling in MiXCR, and kept productive beta chains. Rows matching on CDR3 protein sequence are summarized as one entry with the most common DNA and genes. This sample gives some 930,000 distinct CDR3 sequences in total; about 28% of them show up just once. Roughly 10% of the sample is taken by the ten largest. The data were also submitted as part of a second study, on T cells of mothers and their children.

The specimen sequenced was blood. These receptors all stem from a woman in her thirties or forties in good health.

CDR3 nucleotide sequence: TGTGCCAGCAGCTTGGGACGTCTCCAGCGGGGGGCTTACAATGAGCAGTTCTTC. Protein product: CASSLGRLQRGAYNEQFF. V and J are TRBV5-6 and TRBJ2-1; 9 positions agree with TRBD2. The J segment lost 4 bases and the V segment lost 0 bases, leaving 11 bases of the junction unmatched. Germline V gene data show CDR1 as SGHDT and CDR2 as YYEEEE. The CDR3 has 18 amino acids.

This clonotype appeared many times. The rearrangement links TRBV5-1 to TRBJ2-2; TRBD2 might be the D (6 bases). This CDR3 region has 15 residues. V was clipped by 6 bases and J by 0 bases, with 12 bases between them. Germline V gene lookup returns CDR1 SGHRS and CDR2 YFSETQ. CDR3 in amino acids: CASNAGGTNTGELFF. CDR3 DNA: TGCGCCAGCAACGCCGGGGGAACGAACACCGGGGAGCTGTTTTTT.

This clonotype showed up many times. The chain joins TRBV6-1 to TRBJ2-5; D not resolved. The length of the CDR3 is 14 residues. Germline V gene lookup returns CDR1 MNHNS and CDR2 SASEGT. The V and J ends lost 5 bases and 0 bases respectively, with 10 bases between them. The CDR3 region has the DNA TGTGCCAGCAGTCCCGTCCCGTACCAAGAGACCCAGTACTTC. Its protein is CASSPVPYQETQYF.

The V gene is TRBV6-6, the J gene TRBJ1-1; possibly TRBD1 for D (5 bases). The V end was cut by 7 bases, the J end by 0 bases, with 12 bases between. In germline, CDR1 is MNHNY, CDR2 SVGAGI (reference sequence). The CDR3 has 14 amino acids. The CDR3 DNA is TGTGCCAGCATGACAGACATCATGAACACTGAAGCTTTCTTT. Translation: CASMTDIMNTEAFF.

The CDR3 loop is CASSLAGGGREQFF. CDR3 DNA sequence: TGCGCCAGCAGCTTGGCAGGGGGGGGCCGGGAGCAGTTCTTC. The rearrangement uses TRBV5-1 and TRBJ2-1; D may correspond to TRBD1 or TRBD2 (7 bases each). V was pared by 0 bases and J by 10 bases, with 14 bases between. Germline V gives CDR1 SGHRS, CDR2 YFSETQ. This CDR3 has 14 residues.

This clonotype was recorded at least ten times. The V call is TRBV7-9, the J call TRBJ2-3; the D gene could be TRBD1 or TRBD2 (5 bases each). The CDR3 extends over 13 amino acids. Germline CDR1 is SEHNR and CDR2 is FQNEAQ (reference sequence). The ends were cut back, 0 bases at V and 6 bases at J, with 7 bases in the middle. This CDR3 reads CASSLAGVDTQYF. CDR3 nucleotides: TGTGCCAGCAGCTTAGCGGGGGTTGATACGCAGTATTTT.

This clonotype was counted once. The V gene is TRBV7-3, the J gene TRBJ2-4; TRBD2 aligns across 11 bases. The DNA end is a closer match to TRBJ2-5, so the J assignment may be wrong. CDR1 is SGHTA, CDR2 FQGTGA, per germline. CDR3 size: 17 residues. The CDR3 sequence is CASSPRGTSGGGETQYF. CDR3 DNA sequence: TGTGCCAGCAGCCCCCGCGGGACTAGCGGCGGCGGGGAGACCCAGTACTTC.

In its sample, this clonotype was seen a few times. V gene TRBV28 combines with J gene TRBJ2-5, with 7 bases aligning to TRBD1. From germline, CDR1 is MDHEN and CDR2 SYDVKM. V lost 7 bases, J lost 2 bases, and 4 bases stayed unmatched. This CDR3 comprises 13 residues. The CDR3 nucleotides read TGTGCCAGCAATGAGGGACAGCAAGAGACCCAGTACTTC. Translated, it gives CASNEGQQETQYF.

The chain links TRBV18 to TRBJ1-1, with D hard to call. Per germline, CDR1 KGHSH and CDR2 LQKENI. The V and J ends lost 6 bases and 1 base respectively, with 9 bases between them. This CDR3 spans 13 amino acids. The CDR3 here is CASSENGNTEAFF. Written as DNA, the CDR3 is TGTGCCAGCTCGGAAAACGGGAACACTGAAGCTTTCTTT.

The chain links TRBV7-3 to TRBJ2-2; TRBD2 matches at 9 bases. The ends lost 6 bases at V and 1 base at J; junction bases unmatched: 9. The CDR3 covers 17 residues. Germline V gene data show CDR1 as SGHTA and CDR2 as FQGTGA. Written as DNA, the CDR3 is TGTGCCAGCAGGATCAGCGGGAGGATCCTGAACACCGGGGAGCTGTTTTTT. Translating it yields CASRISGRILNTGELFF.

The gene calls are TRBV12-3 or TRBV12-4 and TRBJ1-2, with D unresolved. The CDR3 runs to 13 residues. V was shortened by 6 bases and J by 8 bases, with 16 bases between the two germline ends. DNA of the CDR3: TGTGCCAGCAGCCTTAAGATTATCGGGGGCTACACCTTC. It encodes CASSLKIIGGYTF.

About this clonotype itself: Since a much larger clone is just one base distant, this may be a read error. This chain uses TRBV20-1 with TRBJ2-6; maybe TRBD2 (6 bases). Germline V CDR1 and CDR2: DFQATT, SNEGSKA (reference sequence). The CDR3 runs 15 residues. The CDR3 nucleotides are TGCTGTGCTAACGTGGGGGGTCCTGGGGCCAACGTCCTGACTTTC. Residues: CCANVGGPGANVLTF.

This chain uses TRBV7-9 with TRBJ2-2; D gene unclear. Germline loops: CDR1 SEHNR, CDR2 FQNEAQ (reference sequence). CDR3 length: 17 amino acids. V was shortened by 2 bases and J by 0 bases, with 13 bases between the two germline ends. The CDR3 reads CASSLLAWAANTGELFF. CDR3 coding DNA: TGTGCCAGCAGCTTACTGGCTTGGGCAGCGAACACCGGGGAGCTGTTTTTT.

This clonotype turned up a few times. The V gene is TRBV5-5, the J gene TRBJ1-1; 7 bases are shared with TRBD1. V lost 4 bases to trimming and J lost 4 bases; unmatched junction nucleotides: 10. Germline V gene lookup returns CDR1 SGHKS and CDR2 YYEKEE (reference sequence). CDR3 length: 15 amino acids. The CDR3 coding sequence is TGTGCCAGCAGCGAGCCGAACAGGGGAAGCACTGAAGCTTTCTTT. Amino acids: CASSEPNRGSTEAFF.

This chain links TRBV20-1 with TRBJ1-2; D is uncertain. V was pared by 3 bases and J by 4 bases, with 15 bases between. The V gene's germline CDR1 is DFQATT and CDR2 SNEGSKA (reference sequence). The CDR3 has 14 residues. CDR3 in DNA: TGCAGTGCTAGGCGCGGGCCAGAGTTCTATGGCTACACCTTC. It translates to CSARRGPEFYGYTF.

Remarks on this clonotype: It may be a read error: a sequence one base away is much more abundant. The chain carries TRBV7-2 and TRBJ1-2; unclear D gene. V gave up 6 bases and J gave up 4 bases, with 18 bases separating them. The CDR3 contains 15 residues. Germline values: CDR1 SGHTA, CDR2 FQGNSA. CDR3 sequence: CASSGGSSSGYGYTF. In DNA form, the CDR3 reads TGTGCCAGCAGTGGAGGGTCTTCATCCGGCTATGGCTACACCTTC. The full variable domain, rest sourced from reference TRBV7-2 and TRBJ1-2, is GAGVSQSPSNKVTEKGKDVELRCDPISGHTALYWYRQSLGQGLEFLIYFQGNSAPDKSGLPSDRFSAERTGGSVSTLTIQRTQQEDSAVYLCASSGGSSSGYGYTFGSGTRLTVV.

The chain couples TRBV24-1 to TRBJ1-2; D gene ambiguous. V was pared by 3 bases and J by 2 bases, with 12 bases between. Germline-derived CDR1 and CDR2 are KGHDR and SFDVKD. This CDR3 contains 15 residues. Here the CDR3 DNA reads TGTGCCACCAGTGATCCGGGAACAAGCAACTATGGCTACACCTTC. Protein product: CATSDPGTSNYGYTF.

This clonotype was detected a few times. The CDR3 spells CASRRTGRRRQPQHF. The CDR3 nucleotides read TGTGCCAGCAGACGAACAGGGCGGAGAAGGCAGCCCCAGCATTTT. This sequence joins TRBV28 and TRBJ1-5, with TRBD1 as a possible D gene (6 bases). CDR1 MDHEN and CDR2 SYDVKM come from the germline V gene. The V end lost 6 bases, the J end lost 7 bases, and 19 bases lay between the germline ends. This CDR3 spans 15 amino acids.

This rearrangement joins TRBV12-3 or TRBV12-4 to TRBJ1-2, with 7 bases identical to TRBD1. The trim removed 4 bases at V and 8 bases at J, leaving 10 bases unmatched. The CDR3 sequence is 14 residues long. The CDR3 is CASSSGQAIYGYTF. CDR3 DNA sequence: TGTGCCAGCAGTTCCGGACAGGCGATCTACGGCTACACCTTC.

This clonotype was counted many times. The V and J genes are TRBV28 and TRBJ2-7; 13 bases line up with TRBD2. The J segment lost 2 bases and the V segment lost 6 bases, leaving 4 bases of the junction unmatched. This CDR3 is 15 amino acids long. CDR1 is MDHEN, CDR2 SYDVKM, per germline. This CDR3 reads CASRAGLAGTYEQYF. DNA of the CDR3: TGTGCCAGCAGAGCGGGACTAGCGGGGACCTACGAGCAGTACTTC.

There are a few counts of this clonotype. The V call is TRBV7-6, the J call TRBJ2-2; a weak D match, TRBD1 (5 bases). V was trimmed by 5 bases and J by 4 bases, leaving 20 bases between them. The CDR3 contains 17 residues. From germline, CDR1 is SGHVS and CDR2 FNYEAQ. In DNA form, the CDR3 reads TGTGCCAGCAGCCCCAATCCCGGAACTGGGGCCACCGGGGAGCTGTTTTTT. This codes for CASSPNPGTGATGELFF.

Only a few counts were recorded for this clonotype. The chain joins TRBV2 to TRBJ1-2; possible D gene TRBD1, 6 bases. This CDR3 has 11 residues. Trimming took off 9 bases at V and 4 bases at J, with 9 bases between the two ends. Looked up from germline, CDR1 is SNHLY and CDR2 is FYNNEI. Written as DNA, the CDR3 is TGTGCCAGTGGACAGCTCTATGGCTACACCTTC. This codes for CASGQLYGYTF.

The genes are TRBV12-3 or TRBV12-4 and TRBJ2-1, with D possibly matching TRBD1 (5 bases). The CDR3 loop spans 14 amino acids. V shed 6 bases and J shed 0 bases, with 9 bases lying between them. The CDR3 region has the DNA TGTGCCAGCAGCCAAGGGGACTCCTACAATGAGCAGTTCTTC. Encoded protein: CASSQGDSYNEQFF.

This clonotype was detected only once. A read error is possible here, since a much larger clone lies one base away. The chain couples TRBV5-6 to TRBJ2-7, with 7 bases lining up with TRBD1. CDR3 length: 16 residues. CDR1 SGHDT and CDR2 YYEEEE come from the germline V gene. CDR3 in DNA: TGTGCCAGCAGCTCCTACTTTAGAAGACAGGGCTACGAGCGGTACTTC. It specifies CASSSYFRRQGYERYF.

Concerning this clonotype: One end of the junction varies from germline; a read error may be responsible. V gene TRBV28 combines with J gene TRBJ2-7, with D maybe TRBD1 (7 bases). The CDR3 has 14 amino acids. Germline CDR1 MDHEN, CDR2 SYDVKM. The CDR3 loop is CATTEAGQSYKQYF. CDR3 DNA: TGTGCCACCACCGAGGCGGGACAGTCCTACAAGCAGTACTTC.

As concerns this clonotype: One junction end disagrees with the germline gene, perhaps due to a read error. The V and J genes are TRBV12-3 or TRBV12-4 and TRBJ2-3; 11 positions agree with TRBD2. The CDR3 runs 16 residues. CDR3 region: CASRELAGDNTGTQYF. The DNA for the CDR3 is TGTGCCAGCAGGGAACTAGCGGGGGATAACACAGGTACGCAGTATTTT.

The chain carries TRBV3-1 and TRBJ1-1; D possibly corresponds to TRBD1 (6 bases). V lost 4 bases and J lost 0, with 15 bases in between. The CDR3 spans 16 residues. Germline V gene data show CDR1 as LGHDT and CDR2 as YNNKEL (reference sequence). The CDR3 sequence: CASSPTGRSVNTEAFF. The DNA of the CDR3 is TGTGCCAGCAGCCCGACAGGCCGGTCAGTGAACACTGAAGCTTTCTTT.

Comment on this clonotype: This clone may be a read error of a much larger clone one base away. The V and J genes are TRBV5-1 and TRBJ2-3; D call uncertain. CDR1 is SGHRS, CDR2 YFSETQ, per germline. The CDR3 totals 13 residues. V was trimmed by 2 bases and J by 6 bases, leaving 10 bases between them. Written as DNA, the CDR3 is TGCGCCAGCAGCTTTATTGAGTGTGATACGCAGTATTTT. Translation: CASSFIECDTQYF.

Many counts were recorded for this clonotype. This chain joins TRBV5-1 and TRBJ2-5; no reliable D call. Germline assignment: CDR1 SGHRS and CDR2 YFSETQ. V was trimmed by 0 bases and J by 2 bases, leaving 8 bases between them. This CDR3 region has 14 residues. The CDR3 DNA is TGCGCCAGCAGCTTGGAGGGCTTTCAAGAGACCCAGTACTTC. Its translation is CASSLEGFQETQYF.

This clonotype came up many times. The chain carries TRBV7-3 and TRBJ2-5, with 8 bases fitting TRBD2. Trimming at V came to 1 base and at J to 5 bases, leaving 6 bases not matched to a gene. The CDR3 is 15 amino acids. The germline CDR1 and CDR2 sequences are SGHTA and FQGTGA. The CDR3 region is CASSLKGLVGETQYF. CDR3 sequence (DNA): TGTGCCAGCAGCTTAAAGGGACTAGTGGGGGAGACCCAGTACTTC. Variable domain in full (rest from reference TRBV7-3 and TRBJ2-5): GAGVSQTPSNKVTEKGKYVELRCDPISGHTALYWYRQSLGQGPEFLIYFQGTGAADDSGLPNDRFFAVRPEGSVSTLKIQRTERGDSAVYLCASSLKGLVGETQYFGPGTRLLVL.

This clonotype was seen ten or more times. The chain links TRBV11-2 to TRBJ2-7; 11 positions match TRBD1. Trimming cost V 4 bases and J 2 bases; bases outside gene matches: 1. Germline V gene lookup returns CDR1 SGHAT and CDR2 FQNNGV. The CDR3 runs to 14 residues. CDR3 DNA: TGTGCCAGCAGCTGGGACAGGGGGACCTACGAGCAGTACTTC. It encodes CASSWDRGTYEQYF.

The DNA for the CDR3 is TGTGCCAGCAGCTTGGGCGGGCCCACCTACAATGAGCAGTTCTTC. Its translation: CASSLGGPTYNEQFF. V and J are TRBV7-3 and TRBJ2-1; D is perhaps TRBD2 (5 bases). This CDR3 comprises 15 residues. The germline CDR1 and CDR2 sequences are SGHTA and FQGTGA. The V end was cut by 3 bases, the J end by 2 bases, with 11 bases between.